These 28 T cell receptor beta chains originate from one sample sequenced in a study of blood T cell repertoires in COVID-19. Method: immunoSEQ multiplex PCR; TCRdb's copy keeps in-frame clones and lacks some. Among around 310,000 clones listed, around 89% were seen once. The sample taken for sequencing was peripheral blood. The receptors derive from a middle-aged woman with COVID-19, enrolled during active disease.

The chain carries TRBV9 and TRBJ2-7; 14 nucleotides agree with TRBD2. Germline assignment: CDR1 SGDLS and CDR2 YYNGEE. The CDR3 contains 18 residues. V was clipped by 1 base and J by 3 bases; unmatched bases: 9. The CDR3 loop is CASSVTGTSGRGGYEQYF. The CDR3 DNA is TGTGCCAGCAGCGTAACCGGGACTAGCGGGAGAGGGGGCTACGAGCAGTACTTC.

The CDR3 DNA follows: TGTGCCAGCAGCTTGGCCTTCTTTGCCTTGGGACAGCAAGAGACCCAGTACTTC. This sequence encodes CASSLAFFALGQQETQYF. V is TRBV5-5 and J is TRBJ2-5; 7 positions match TRBD1. Trimming cost V 0 bases and J 2 bases; bases outside gene matches: 13. CDR3 length equals 18 residues. Germline V gene data show CDR1 as SGHKS and CDR2 as YYEKEE (reference sequence). Combining the CDR3 with reference TRBV5-5 and TRBJ2-5 gives the whole variable domain DAGVTQSPTHLIKTRGQQVTLRCSPISGHKSVSWYQQVLGQGPQFIFQYYEKEERGRGNFPDRFSARQFPNYSSELNVNALLLGDSALYLCASSLAFFALGQQETQYFGPGTRLLVL.

To note about this clone: Other nucleotide sequences in the sample specify the same CDR3. The chain joins TRBV6-2 or TRBV6-3 to TRBJ2-1, with D tentatively TRBD2 (6 bases). Germline-derived CDR1 and CDR2 are MNHEY and SVGEGT. The CDR3 length is 13 residues. Trimming stripped 2 bases from V and 6 bases from J, with 8 bases between. CDR3 region: CASSYGRGNEQFF. The CDR3 coding sequence is TGTGCCAGCAGTTACGGGCGGGGCAATGAGCAGTTCTTC.

This clone has a single count. The V call is TRBV5-1, the J call TRBJ2-2; TRBD2 matches at 14 bases. J was trimmed by 3 bases and V by 4 bases; bases with no gene match: 5. CDR3 length: 17 amino acids. Germline values: CDR1 SGHRS, CDR2 YFSETQ. The CDR3 coding sequence is TGCGCCAGCAGCCCGGGACTAGCGGGAGACGACACCGGGGAGCTGTTTTTT. This gives the protein CASSPGLAGDDTGELFF.

V usage is TRBV19 and J usage is TRBJ2-3; D not resolved. With 3 bases removed from V and 4 bases from J, the gap between germline ends came to 11 bases. The CDR3 totals 14 residues. Germline loops: CDR1 LNHDA, CDR2 SQIVND (reference sequence). This CDR3 reads CASSMPTWPDTQYF. CDR3 sequence (DNA): TGTGCCAGTAGTATGCCCACGTGGCCAGATACGCAGTATTTT.

This CDR3 is CASSLLIRLTGGSTDTQYF. The CDR3 nucleotides are TGCGCCAGCAGCTTGCTTATAAGGCTGACAGGGGGCAGCACAGATACGCAGTATTTT. This chain joins TRBV5-1 and TRBJ2-3; 10 bases match TRBD1. This CDR3 is 19 amino acids long. From germline, CDR1 is SGHRS and CDR2 YFSETQ. V shed 1 base and J 0 bases; nucleotides not matched to a gene: 11.

The chain is built from TRBV12-5 and TRBJ2-1; 9 bases match TRBD2. The V segment lost 4 bases and the J segment 8 bases; nucleotides outside the gene matches: 12. Germline V lookup: CDR1 LGHNT, CDR2 FRNRAP. The CDR3 is 16 residues long. CDR3 DNA sequence: TGTGCTAGTGGTTCGAGACTAGCGGTCGTTGGGGATGAGCAGTTCTTC. Protein sequence: CASGSRLAVVGDEQFF. Full variable domain (missing parts from reference TRBV12-5 and TRBJ2-1): DARVTQTPRHKVTEMGQEVTMRCQPILGHNTVFWYRQTMMQGLELLAYFRNRAPLDDSGMPKDRFSAEMPDATLATLKIQPSEPRDSAVYFCASGSRLAVVGDEQFFGPGTRLTVL.

V and J are TRBV19 and TRBJ2-5; 8 bases fit TRBD2. Germline V lookup: CDR1 LNHDA, CDR2 SQIVND (reference sequence). CDR3 length: 18 residues. V shed 5 bases and J 5 bases; nucleotides not matched to a gene: 19. This CDR3 reads CASSSGGSGRAAGETQYF. CDR3 nucleotides: TGTGCCAGTAGTTCCGGGGGGTCCGGGAGGGCCGCCGGGGAGACCCAGTACTTC.

V and J are TRBV9 and TRBJ2-7; D is perhaps TRBD1 (6 bases). The CDR3 totals 15 residues. CDR1 is SGDLS and CDR2 is YYNGEE in the germline V gene. Deletions cut 0 bases from V and 5 bases from J, with 15 bases between. CDR3 DNA: TGTGCCAGCAGCGTAGAGGGGGTTGGAAGAGACGAGCAGTACTTC. Amino acid sequence: CASSVEGVGRDEQYF.

The chain is built from TRBV27 and TRBJ2-5; 9 bases agree with TRBD2. The CDR3 contains 15 residues. Germline V CDR1 and CDR2: MNHEY, SMNVEV (reference sequence). The trim removed 2 bases at V and 7 bases at J, leaving 8 bases unmatched. The CDR3 DNA sequence: TGTGCCAGCAGTTTAAATCTAGCGGGATCGGGGACCCAGTACTTC. The encoded protein is CASSLNLAGSGTQYF.

This chain connects TRBV5-1 to TRBJ2-1, with 7 bases fitting TRBD1. CDR1 is SGHRS and CDR2 is YFSETQ in the germline V gene. V gave up 1 base and J gave up 5 bases; unmatched junction bases: 6. The CDR3 is made up of 15 amino acids. The CDR3 DNA reads TGCGCCAGCAGCTTGTATGCCGACAGGGACAATGAGCAGTTCTTC. It encodes CASSLYADRDNEQFF. Full variable domain (remainder filled in from reference TRBV5-1 and TRBJ2-1): KAGVTQTPRYLIKTRGQQVTLSCSPISGHRSVSWYQQTPGQGLQFLFEYFSETQRNKGNFPGRFSGRQFSNSRSEMNVSTLELGDSALYLCASSLYADRDNEQFFGPGTRLTVL.

Points on this clone: In the same sample, other DNA sequences code for this CDR3. This chain uses TRBV6-6 with TRBJ1-5; D perhaps matches TRBD1 (5 bases). Germline V gene lookup returns CDR1 MNHNY and CDR2 SVGAGI (reference sequence). Trimming took off 0 bases at V and 2 bases at J, with 5 bases between the two ends. The CDR3 loop spans 14 amino acids. CDR3 nucleotide sequence: TGTGCCAGCAGTTACTCGACAGGCAATCAGCCCCAGCATTTT. Protein product: CASSYSTGNQPQHF.

The gene calls are TRBV7-9 and TRBJ1-5, with TRBD1 as a possible D gene (5 bases). Between the trimmed V and J ends, which lost 5 bases and 5 bases, there was a span of 19 bases. This CDR3 comprises 16 residues. The germline V gene encodes CDR1 SEHNR and CDR2 FQNEAQ (reference sequence). The CDR3 spells CASSKSWAAGHQPQHF. CDR3 nucleotide sequence: TGTGCCAGCAGCAAATCATGGGCGGCGGGGCATCAGCCCCAGCATTTT. Full variable domain (rest looked up from reference TRBV7-9 and TRBJ1-5): DTGVSQNPRHKITKRGQNVTFRCDPISEHNRLYWYRQTLGQGPEFLTYFQNEAQLEKSRLLSDRFSAERPKGSFSTLEIQRTEQGDSAMYLCASSKSWAAGHQPQHFGDGTRLSIL.

This clone occurred a few times. The gene calls are TRBV2 and TRBJ2-7; no firm D call. CDR1 and CDR2 (germline): SNHLY, FYNNEI. This CDR3 region has 11 residues. Between the trimmed V and J ends, which lost 6 bases and 2 bases, there was a span of 5 bases. CDR3 amino acids: CASRETYEQYF. DNA for the CDR3: TGTGCCAGCAGGGAGACCTACGAGCAGTACTTC.

V and J are TRBV7-2 and TRBJ2-1; 7 bases are a match to TRBD2. Trimming removed 2 bases from V and 1 base from J; junction bases left unmatched: 2. This CDR3 contains 15 residues. CDR1 SGHTA and CDR2 FQGNSA come from the germline V gene. CDR3 amino acids: CASSLNGGSYNEQFF. In DNA, the CDR3 is TGTGCCAGCAGCTTAAACGGGGGGTCCTACAATGAGCAGTTCTTC.

This clone was recorded a few times. V and J are TRBV7-3 and TRBJ1-1; D gene unclear. Trimming cost V 5 bases and J 3 bases, with 10 bases left between them. The CDR3 length is 13 residues. The germline gives CDR1 SGHTA, CDR2 FQGTGA. The CDR3 DNA sequence: TGTGCCAGCAGCGTTGGGAGGGACACTGAAGCTTTCTTT. As protein: CASSVGRDTEAFF.

The rearrangement links TRBV7-2 to TRBJ2-2, with a weak D call TRBD1 (5 bases). Trimming took off 2 bases at V and 4 bases at J, with 17 bases between the two ends. This CDR3 is built from 17 residues. Germline loops: CDR1 SGHTA, CDR2 FQGNSA. In DNA form, the CDR3 reads TGTGCCAGCAGCTTAATGATCGGCAGGGTCGGCACCGGGGAGCTGTTTTTT. Protein sequence: CASSLMIGRVGTGELFF.

This clone was seen a handful of times. CDR3 loop: CASSLQGRYEQYF. The CDR3 DNA is TGTGCCAGCAGCTTGCAGGGGCGCTACGAGCAGTACTTC. The rearrangement joins TRBV5-6 to TRBJ2-7; a possible D gene is TRBD1 (6 bases). Trimming removed 1 base from V and 3 bases from J, with 8 bases in between. The germline gives CDR1 SGHDT, CDR2 YYEEEE. The CDR3 spans 13 residues.

The chain carries TRBV7-9 and TRBJ1-1; tentative D call: TRBD1 (6 bases). CDR3 length: 14 amino acids. In germline, CDR1 is SEHNR, CDR2 FQNEAQ (reference sequence). V shed 1 base and J shed 1 base, with 7 bases lying between them. The CDR3 sequence is CASSLEQGNTEAFF. The CDR3 DNA reads TGTGCCAGCAGCTTAGAACAGGGGAACACTGAAGCTTTCTTT.

The rearrangement uses TRBV7-9 and TRBJ2-7; tentatively, D is TRBD2 (6 bases). The V gene lost 5 bases and the J gene lost 0 bases, with 14 bases spanning the gap. The CDR3 is made up of 15 amino acids. The germline CDR1 and CDR2 sequences are SEHNR and FQNEAQ (reference sequence). CDR3 in amino acids: CASSLSGRSSYEQYF. For the CDR3, the DNA is TGTGCCAGCAGCCTTAGCGGAAGATCCTCCTACGAGCAGTACTTC.

This chain links TRBV18 with TRBJ1-1, with D perhaps matching TRBD1 (5 bases). Germline CDR1 is KGHSH and CDR2 is LQKENI. V gave up 5 bases and J gave up 1 base, with 11 bases separating them. CDR3 length equals 14 residues. DNA for the CDR3: TGTGCCAGCTCATCTTTGGACACGAACACTGAAGCTTTCTTT. It codes for CASSSLDTNTEAFF.

The CDR3 region has the DNA TGCGCCAGCAGCCAGGTTAGCGGATCCTACAATGAGCAGTTCTTC. Its translation: CASSQVSGSYNEQFF. The V call is TRBV4-3, the J call TRBJ2-1; weak D call: TRBD2 (6 bases). The germline V gene has CDR1 LGHNA and CDR2 YSLEER. The CDR3 runs to 15 residues. The V end lost 3 bases, the J end lost 1 base, and 10 bases lay between the germline ends.

The V and J genes are TRBV10-3 and TRBJ2-6; perhaps TRBD2 as D (6 bases). This CDR3 comprises 15 residues. Trimming cost V 8 bases and J 0 bases, with 11 bases left between them. Germline CDR1 is ENHRY and CDR2 is SYGVKD. In nucleotides, the CDR3 is TGTGCCATCGGAGGGACTGGCTCTGGGGCCAACGTCCTGACTTTC. Translating gives CAIGGTGSGANVLTF.

CDR3 amino acids: CASSATGGQPQHF. The CDR3 DNA reads as TGTGCCAGCAGCGCGACAGGGGGACAGCCCCAGCATTTT. The V gene is TRBV9, the J gene TRBJ1-5, with 9 bases matching TRBD1. In germline, CDR1 is SGDLS, CDR2 YYNGEE. The V gene end was trimmed by 3 bases and the J gene end by 7 bases; junction bases not matched to a gene: 2. The CDR3 extends over 13 amino acids.

This rearrangement joins TRBV6-5 to TRBJ2-3; 9 nucleotides align to TRBD2. Germline lookup yields CDR1 MNHEY and CDR2 SVGAGI. J was trimmed by 7 bases and V by 5 bases; bases with no gene match: 7. The CDR3 sequence is 14 residues long. The CDR3 sequence: CASSLTLAGNTQYF. CDR3 in DNA: TGTGCCAGCAGTCTTACACTAGCGGGTAATACGCAGTATTTT.

This rearrangement joins TRBV10-3 to TRBJ1-2, with TRBD1 identical over 8 bases. The V gene end was trimmed by 4 bases and the J gene end by 6 bases; junction bases not matched to a gene: 4. Looked up from germline, CDR1 is ENHRY and CDR2 is SYGVKD. There are 13 residues in the CDR3. CDR3 nucleotide sequence: TGTGCCATCAGTGGGACAGGGACCAATGGCTACACCTTC. This translates into CAISGTGTNGYTF.

A word on this clone: This CDR3 is also generated by other DNA sequences in the sample. V usage is TRBV7-8 and J usage is TRBJ1-4; 7 nucleotides line up with TRBD1. Germline CDR1 SGHVS, CDR2 FQNEAQ. Unmatched junction bases numbered 5, after V lost 4 bases and J lost 3 bases. There are 15 residues in the CDR3. For the CDR3, the DNA is TGTGCCAGCAGCTCGCGGACAGGAGCTAATGAAAAACTGTTTTTT. This sequence encodes CASSSRTGANEKLFF.

The gene calls are TRBV5-4 and TRBJ1-1; D ambiguous. CDR1 and CDR2 from the germline V gene are SGHNT and YYREEE (reference sequence). V dropped 5 bases and J dropped 0 bases, with 14 bases sitting between them. This CDR3 comprises 15 residues. The CDR3 loop reads CASSYHSNMNTEAFF. The CDR3 DNA follows: TGTGCCAGCAGTTACCACAGTAACATGAACACTGAAGCTTTCTTT. The full variable domain, in which reference TRBV5-4 and TRBJ1-1 provide the parts outside the CDR3, is ETGVTQSPTHLIKTRGQQVTLRCSSQSGHNTVSWYQQALGQGPQFIFQYYREEENGRGNFPPRFSGLQFPNYSSELNVNALELDDSALYLCASSYHSNMNTEAFFGQGTRLTVV.